The T cell receptor beta chain under discussion was sequenced for a study of blood T cell repertoires in COVID-19. Study overall: There were acute and convalescent COVID-19 samples, and they came from the United States, Italy and Spain. T cells, B-cell-depleted T cells, or PBMCs supplied cDNA or gDNA.

All enrollees were roughly 18 to 89 years old and from 25 or so US areas. Assay: immunoSEQ multiplex PCR; the TCRdb copy retains only in-frame clones and omits some. The repertoire holds 320,000 or so clones, with roughly 88% as singletons. V was trimmed by 1 base and J by 5 bases, leaving 6 bases between them. The germline gives CDR1 SGHVS, CDR2 FQNEAQ. There are 12 residues in the CDR3. This chain connects TRBV7-8 to TRBJ2-7; D gene unclear. The clonotype comes from a young man who had recovered from COVID-19. The sequenced sample was PBMCs or T cells enriched from blood (not recorded which). CDR3 amino acids: CASSLELDEQYF. In DNA, the CDR3 is TGTGCCAGCAGCTTAGAGCTAGACGAGCAGTACTTC.